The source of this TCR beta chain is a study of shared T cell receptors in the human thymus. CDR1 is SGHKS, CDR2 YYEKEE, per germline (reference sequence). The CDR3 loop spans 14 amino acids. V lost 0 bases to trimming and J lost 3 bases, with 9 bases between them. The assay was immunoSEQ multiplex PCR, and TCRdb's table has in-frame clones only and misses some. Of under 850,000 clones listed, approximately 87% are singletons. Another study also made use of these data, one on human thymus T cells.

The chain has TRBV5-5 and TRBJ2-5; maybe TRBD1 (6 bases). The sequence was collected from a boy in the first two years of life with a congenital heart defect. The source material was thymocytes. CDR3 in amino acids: CASSLGQAKETQYF. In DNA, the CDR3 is TGTGCCAGCAGCTTGGGACAGGCGAAAGAGACCCAGTACTTC.